The 27 T cell receptor beta chains reported below all come from one sample, sequenced in a study of blood T cell repertoires in COVID-19. The data were produced by immunoSEQ multiplex PCR, yet TCRdb's version contains in-frame clones alone and is incomplete. The sample yields 110,000 or so clones, about nine tenths seen once. The sample comprised peripheral blood. Every receptor here comes from a woman between 50 and 59 years old with acute or convalescent COVID-19.

The rearrangement joins TRBV28 to TRBJ2-7; D is uncertain. The CDR3 runs 10 residues. CDR1 is MDHEN, CDR2 SYDVKM, per germline. V was cut by 3 bases and J by 7 bases, with 4 bases left in between. The CDR3, as DNA: TGTGCCAGCAGTTTTCGGGAGCAGTACTTC. Its protein is CASSFREQYF.

V usage is TRBV5-8 and J usage is TRBJ1-1, with a tentative D call TRBD1 (5 bases). The V and J ends lost 1 base and 7 bases respectively, with 8 bases between them. Germline V gives CDR1 SGHTS, CDR2 YDEGEE. This CDR3 contains 12 residues. The CDR3 DNA reads as TGTGCCAGCAGCTTGATGGGGCTTGAAGCTTTCTTT. Translation: CASSLMGLEAFF.

This clone was counted a few times. The rearrangement uses TRBV9 and TRBJ1-3, with D uncertain. Trimming took off 0 bases at V and 2 bases at J, with 6 bases between the two ends. The CDR3 sequence is 14 residues long. The V gene's germline CDR1 is SGDLS and CDR2 YYNGEE. The CDR3 region has the DNA TGTGCCAGCAGCGTAGGAACAGCTGGAAACACCATATATTTT. Translation: CASSVGTAGNTIYF. Full variable domain (missing parts from reference TRBV9 and TRBJ1-3): DSGVTQTPKHLITATGQRVTLRCSPRSGDLSVYWYQQSLDQGLQFLIQYYNGEERAKGNILERFSAQQFPDLHSELNLSSLELGDSALYFCASSVGTAGNTIYFGEGSWLTVV.

The rearrangement joins TRBV18 to TRBJ1-1; D is unresolved. Germline loops: CDR1 KGHSH, CDR2 LQKENI. The germline V and J ends were trimmed by 3 bases and 1 base, with 6 bases remaining between them. The CDR3 consists of 13 residues. CDR3 sequence: CASSPPRNTEAFF. The CDR3 bases are TGTGCCAGCTCACCTCCTCGGAACACTGAAGCTTTCTTT.

The chain recombines TRBV6-5 with TRBJ1-5; D remains unclear. This CDR3 contains 15 residues. Trimming took off 0 bases at V and 0 bases at J, with 6 bases between the two ends. CDR1 is MNHEY, CDR2 SVGAGI, per germline. The CDR3 region has the DNA TGTGCCAGCAGTTACTCTGAGGGTAGCAATCAGCCCCAGCATTTT. This translates into CASSYSEGSNQPQHF.

The chain carries TRBV28 and TRBJ2-3; maybe TRBD2 (5 bases). Trimming took off 3 bases at V and 3 bases at J, with 10 bases between the two ends. The CDR3 spans 14 residues. CDR1 MDHEN and CDR2 SYDVKM come from the germline V gene. CDR3 nucleotide sequence: TGTGCCAGCAGTTTGGAGCGGACGACAGATACGCAGTATTTT. Protein sequence: CASSLERTTDTQYF.

The V call is TRBV6-2 or TRBV6-3, the J call TRBJ1-5; D call uncertain. Per germline, CDR1 MNHEY and CDR2 SVGEGT. The CDR3 runs 15 residues. The V end lost 5 bases, the J end lost 2 bases, and 13 bases lay between the germline ends. CDR3 loop: CASSRSVSGNQPQHF. The CDR3 DNA reads TGTGCCAGCAGTCGCAGCGTATCGGGCAATCAGCCCCAGCATTTT.

The chain employs TRBV7-8 and TRBJ1-5; D is unclear. The CDR3 extends over 15 amino acids. V gave up 5 bases and J gave up 1 base, with 12 bases separating them. Germline V gives CDR1 SGHVS, CDR2 FQNEAQ. The CDR3, as DNA: TGTGCCAGCAGCACCGCACAGACAAGCAATCAGCCCCAGCATTTT. Its translation: CASSTAQTSNQPQHF.

The chain links TRBV30 to TRBJ2-3, with 7 nucleotides matching TRBD2. The CDR3 runs 14 residues. V was pared by 2 bases and J by 1 base, with 3 bases of the junction left unmatched. Germline values: CDR1 GTSNPN, CDR2 SVGIG (reference sequence). The CDR3 spells CAWSPGGGTDTQYF. CDR3 nucleotides: TGTGCCTGGAGTCCGGGAGGAGGCACAGATACGCAGTATTTT.

The chain links TRBV5-5 to TRBJ2-7; the D is unclear. In germline, CDR1 is SGHKS, CDR2 YYEKEE (reference sequence). Deletions cut 2 bases from V and 2 bases from J, with 11 bases between. The CDR3 sequence is 14 residues long. CDR3 bases: TGTGCCAGCAGCTTCTCCTGTCTCCCCTACGAGCAGTACTTC. It is translated as CASSFSCLPYEQYF.

This clone has just a few counts. V is TRBV4-1 and J is TRBJ1-2; 9 bases fit TRBD1. This CDR3 contains 13 residues. V lost 10 bases, J lost 7 bases, and 10 bases stayed unmatched. Germline CDR1 and CDR2: MGHRA and YSYEKL. The CDR3 here is CATLGSTGGGYTF. CDR3 nucleotide sequence: TGCGCCACCTTGGGCTCGACAGGGGGTGGCTACACCTTC.

The V gene is TRBV5-6, the J gene TRBJ2-7, with 7 bases lining up with TRBD1. The CDR3 contains 14 residues. V trimming: 3 bases; J trimming: 2 bases; junction bases outside the gene matches: 5. Germline lookup yields CDR1 SGHDT and CDR2 YYEEEE. CDR3 in amino acids: CASSSQGPAYEQYF. CDR3 in DNA: TGTGCCAGCAGCTCACAGGGGCCTGCCTACGAGCAGTACTTC.

Details on this clone: One end of the junction varies from germline; a read error may be responsible. The CDR3: CASSYSRYYPNF. CDR3 bases: TGTGCCAGCAGTTACTCGAGGTACTACCCCAACTTT. V and J are TRBV6-2 or TRBV6-3 and TRBJ1-1; D is uncertain. CDR3 length: 12 residues. Germline CDR1 and CDR2: MNHEY and SVGEGT.

This chain links TRBV6-1 with TRBJ2-2; no firm D call. Germline V gene sequence: CDR1 MNHNS, CDR2 SASEGT. The CDR3 extends over 15 amino acids. Trimming shortened V by 1 base and J by 1 base, and 7 bases separated the two germline ends. DNA for the CDR3: TGTGCCAGCAGTGAAGGTCTTTTGAACACCGGGGAGCTGTTTTTT. Amino acids: CASSEGLLNTGELFF.

V and J are TRBV28 and TRBJ2-7, with TRBD2 matching over 11 bases. This CDR3 contains 16 residues. The germline V gene has CDR1 MDHEN and CDR2 SYDVKM. The V and J ends lost 5 bases and 2 bases, in that order; junction bases with no gene match: 8. The CDR3 DNA reads as TGTGCCAGCAGTCCTTTACTAGCGGGAGTAGCCTACGAGCAGTACTTC. It specifies CASSPLLAGVAYEQYF.

The CDR3 region is CASKLAGPEETQYF. As DNA, the CDR3 is TGTGCCAGCAAACTAGCGGGGCCCGAGGAGACCCAGTACTTC. The chain uses TRBV3-1 (or the pseudogene TRBV3-2) and TRBJ2-5; 10 bases are shared with TRBD2. Trimming cost V 7 bases and J 5 bases; bases outside gene matches: 7. CDR1 and CDR2 from the germline V gene are LGHDT and YNNKEL (reference sequence). This CDR3 comprises 14 residues.

The J gene is TRBJ2-7, the V gene TRBV18, with a weak D call TRBD1 (7 bases). V dropped 2 bases and J dropped 3 bases, with 11 bases sitting between them. The length of the CDR3 is 14 residues. Germline CDR1 and CDR2: KGHSH and LQKENI. The chain's CDR3 is CASSPSGDSYEQYF. CDR3 DNA: TGTGCCAGCTCACCATCGGGGGACAGCTACGAGCAGTACTTC.

The chain links TRBV7-9 to TRBJ1-3; a possible D gene is TRBD1 (6 bases). The V gene's germline CDR1 is SEHNR and CDR2 FQNEAQ (reference sequence). V lost 4 bases to trimming and J lost 4 bases, with 11 bases between them. This CDR3 comprises 14 residues. This CDR3 reads CASSSSGAGNTIYF. As DNA, the CDR3 is TGTGCCAGCAGCTCGTCAGGGGCAGGAAACACCATATATTTT. Together with reference TRBV7-9 and TRBJ1-3, the CDR3 gives the full variable domain: DTGVSQNPRHKITKRGQNVTFRCDPISEHNRLYWYRQTLGQGPEFLTYFQNEAQLEKSRLLSDRFSAERPKGSFSTLEIQRTEQGDSAMYLCASSSSGAGNTIYFGEGSWLTVV.

The gene calls are TRBV29-1 and TRBJ1-5, with D perhaps TRBD1 (5 bases). The CDR3 length is 13 residues. V was pared by 4 bases and J by 3 bases, with 10 bases between. Per germline, CDR1 SQVTM and CDR2 ANQGSEA. The CDR3 here is CSVADSPNQPQHF. The DNA of the CDR3 is TGCAGCGTTGCCGACAGCCCCAATCAGCCCCAGCATTTT.

In this sample, this clone turned up once. The chain links TRBV28 to TRBJ1-4; D uncertain. Germline V gene sequence: CDR1 MDHEN, CDR2 SYDVKM. The V end lost 4 bases, the J end lost 1 base, and 10 bases lay between the germline ends. There are 15 residues in the CDR3. CDR3 region: CASSWNDITNEKLFF. The CDR3 DNA sequence: TGTGCCAGCAGTTGGAATGACATAACTAATGAAAAACTGTTTTTT.

The chain links TRBV5-1 to TRBJ2-2, with a weak D call TRBD1 (5 bases). V was clipped by 0 bases and J by 8 bases, with 14 bases between them. Germline CDR1 SGHRS, CDR2 YFSETQ. The CDR3 spans 15 residues. The CDR3 sequence: CASSLEGPGSGELFF. The CDR3 coding sequence is TGCGCCAGCAGCTTGGAGGGCCCAGGGTCTGGGGAGCTGTTTTTT.

The chain has TRBV18 and TRBJ1-5; possible D gene TRBD1, 5 bases. Trimming stripped 5 bases from V and 7 bases from J, with 12 bases between. The CDR3 loop spans 13 amino acids. Germline assignment: CDR1 KGHSH and CDR2 LQKENI. CDR3 sequence reads: CASSYGGEQPQHF. The DNA for the CDR3 is TGTGCCAGCTCATACGGGGGAGAGCAGCCCCAGCATTTT.

The chain joins TRBV15 to TRBJ1-5, with a weak D call TRBD1 (5 bases). CDR1 is LNHNV and CDR2 is YYDKDF in the germline V gene (reference sequence). This CDR3 has 14 amino acids. Trimming took off 2 bases at V and 6 bases at J, with 11 bases between the two ends. The CDR3 region is CATSRQGNSQPQHF. The CDR3 DNA reads as TGTGCCACCAGCAGACAGGGCAATAGTCAGCCCCAGCATTTT.

This sequence joins TRBV28 and TRBJ1-5, with D perhaps TRBD1 (6 bases). CDR3 size: 15 residues. The V gene's germline CDR1 is MDHEN and CDR2 SYDVKM. V gave up 7 bases and J gave up 4 bases, with 17 bases separating them. As DNA, the CDR3 is TGTGCCAGCACCCTCCTTTCAGGGGCTAATCAGCCCCAGCATTTT. Its translation is CASTLLSGANQPQHF.

The chain combines TRBV3-1 (or the pseudogene TRBV3-2) with TRBJ2-1; 7 bases agree with TRBD2. Germline V gives CDR1 LGHDT, CDR2 YNNKEL (reference sequence). The trim removed 4 bases at V and 9 bases at J, leaving 15 bases unmatched. CDR3 length equals 16 residues. As DNA, the CDR3 is TGTGCCAGCAGCCTGGGGGGACTAAATGCCGGGGGTGAGCAGTTCTTC. Amino acids: CASSLGGLNAGGEQFF.

CDR3 residues: CAWSWAGPNEQFF. CDR3 DNA sequence: TGTGCCTGGAGTTGGGCGGGGCCCAATGAGCAGTTCTTC. The gene calls are TRBV30 and TRBJ2-1, with a tentative D call TRBD2 (6 bases). CDR3 length: 13 amino acids. V was shortened by 2 bases and J by 6 bases, with 11 bases between the two germline ends. In germline, CDR1 is GTSNPN, CDR2 SVGIG (reference sequence). Variable domain in full (rest from reference TRBV30 and TRBJ2-1): SQTIHQWPATLVQPVGSPLSLECTVEGTSNPNLYWYRQAAGRGLQLLFYSVGIGQISSEVPQNLSASRPQDRQFILSSKKLLLSDSGFYLCAWSWAGPNEQFFGPGTRLTVL.

The chain uses TRBV23-1 and TRBJ2-7; 10 bases are a match to TRBD1. TRBV23-1 is identified as an open reading frame with a role that is uncertain. V trimming: 0 bases; J trimming: 6 bases; junction bases outside the gene matches: 8. This CDR3 has 16 amino acids. CDR3 residues: CASSQSLMGQGSEQYF. CDR3 nucleotides: TGCGCCAGCAGTCAATCGTTAATGGGACAGGGGTCCGAGCAGTACTTC.